This T cell receptor (beta chain) comes out of a study of cytomegalovirus exposure and HLA in healthy donors. Findings and caveats of the study: Confirmation was obtained in vitro that a few CMV-associated chains are specific for CMV antigens. With high specificity and sensitivity, the classifier reportedly diagnosed cytomegalovirus status.

Germline CDR1 SGHVS, CDR2 FNYEAQ. CDR3 length: 15 amino acids. V lost 5 bases and J 0 bases, leaving 11 bases between the germline ends. A remark on this clone: Its cognate antigen is unknown.

This table comes from immunoSEQ multiplex PCR, and its TCRdb copy is limited to in-frame clones, with some not included. The table has 130,000 to 150,000 clones, roughly 89% seen once. The specimen sequenced was PBMCs. The chain has TRBV7-6 and TRBJ2-4, with D perhaps matching TRBD1 (5 bases). This receptor was obtained from a woman aged 18-29 years in good health and CMV-seropositive. CDR3 loop: CASSPTGLAKNIQYF. The DNA of the CDR3 is TGTGCCAGCAGCCCAACAGGCCTAGCCAAAAACATTCAGTACTTC.